The rows below give T cell receptor beta chains drawn from one sample of a study of cytomegalovirus exposure and HLA in healthy donors. TCRdb's copy holds only in-frame clones and misses some; the assay was immunoSEQ multiplex PCR. The data show about 120,000 clones, about four fifths seen once. Sequenced: PBMCs. These receptors originate from a woman younger than 30 in good health and CMV-seronegative. The CDR3 runs from the conserved cysteine through the conserved F or W. A D gene is named only where the DNA matches it firmly. The size of a clone is reported for some rows only, either as once, few or many, or as a class for expanded clones.

V gene	D gene	clone size	J gene	CDR3 DNA	CDR3 protein
TRBV11-3	NA	NA	TRBJ1-1	TGTGCCAGCAGCTTAGGGAGGAACACTGAAGCTTTCTTT	CASSLGRNTEAFF
TRBV6-6	TRBD2	once	TRBJ2-1	TGTGCCAGCACCAGGACTAGCGGGAGGGATGAGCAGTTCTTC	CASTRTSGRDEQFF
TRBV5-4	TRBD1	NA	TRBJ1-2	TGTGCCAGCAGCGGCCCAGGACAGGGAGGGGGAACCTTC	CASSGPGQGGGTF
TRBV4-3	TRBD1	NA	TRBJ1-6	TGCGCCAGCAGCCAAGGAGCCGCGGTGACAGGGTCCTATTCACCCCTCCACTTT	CASSQGAAVTGSYSPLHF
TRBV7-9	TRBD1	NA	TRBJ2-5	TGTTCCAGCAGCTTAGGACAGGGGGTGAAAGAGACCCAGTACTTC	CSSSLGQGVKETQYF
TRBV5-1	NA	few	TRBJ2-4	TGCGCCAGCAGCGGGGCAGGGTTAGCCAAAAACATTCAGTACTTC	CASSGAGLAKNIQYF
TRBV5-1	TRBD2	NA	TRBJ2-5	TGCGCCAGCAGCTTGGGGGCTAGCGGGATGGGGGCAGAGACCCAGTACTTC	CASSLGASGMGAETQYF
TRBV7-6	TRBD2	NA	TRBJ2-7	TGTGCCAGCAGCTTAGAAGAGGGACTAGCGGGAGACCAAGCCTACGAGCAGTACTTC	CASSLEEGLAGDQAYEQYF
TRBV19	TRBD2	NA	TRBJ2-3	TGTGCCAGTAGTACCCGGGACTATATCCCAAATACGCAGTATTTT	CASSTRDYIPNTQYF
TRBV7-9	NA	NA	TRBJ1-1	TGTGCCAGCACCTACGGGAGTGGGGTCCAGGGACAAGCTTTCTTT	CASTYGSGVQGQAFF
TRBV6-6	TRBD2	NA	TRBJ2-7	TGTGCCTCGGGGGGGCGGGAAGGCTACGAGCAGTACTTC	CASGGREGYEQYF
TRBV2	NA	many	TRBJ1-1	TGTGCCAGCAGTCCCCCTGGGGGGGGGTTGAACACTGAAGCTTTCTTT	CASSPPGGGLNTEAFF
TRBV4-3	TRBD1	few	TRBJ1-2	TGCGCCAGCAGCCAAGGCGGGACAGGGACCTATGGCTACACCTTC	CASSQGGTGTYGYTF
TRBV5-8	TRBD1	NA	TRBJ2-3	TGTGCCAGCAGCCCACCGGGACAGGGGTTCACAGATACGCAGTATTTT	CASSPPGQGFTDTQYF
TRBV19	TRBD1	NA	TRBJ1-3	TGTGCCAGTAGTTCGACAGGGGGCATCAGCTACGGAAACACCATATATTTT	CASSSTGGISYGNTIYF
TRBV2	NA	NA	TRBJ1-2	TGTGCCAGCACCTTGCCGGGTCACTATGGCTACACCTTC	CASTLPGHYGYTF
TRBV6-5	TRBD1	NA	TRBJ1-1	TGTGCCAGCAGTTTACCCGGGACAGGGTGTGCTTTCTTT	CASSLPGTGCAFF
TRBV11-2	TRBD2	NA	TRBJ2-7	TGTGCCAGCAGCTTAGTAGGGACTAGCGGGAGTATGTACGAGCAGTACTTC	CASSLVGTSGSMYEQYF
TRBV30	TRBD1	NA	TRBJ2-2	TGTGCCAGCGGACAGGGTCCCGGGGAGCTGTTTTTT	CASGQGPGELFF
TRBV27	NA	NA	TRBJ2-7	TGTGCCAGCACAGACAGGATATCCTGGGAGCAGTACTTC	CASTDRISWEQYF
TRBV30	TRBD1	NA	TRBJ2-2	TGTGCCTGGAGTGTAGGGACAGTCACCGGGGAGCTGTTTTTT	CAWSVGTVTGELFF
TRBV19	NA	NA	TRBJ1-5	TGTGCCAGTAGTTCGGGGACAAATCAGCCCCAGCATTTT	CASSSGTNQPQHF
TRBV27	TRBD2	NA	TRBJ2-2	TGTGCCAGCAGTCTCGAATCGGTAGCGGGGGGGCCCACCGGGGAGCTGTTTTTT	CASSLESVAGGPTGELFF
TRBV6-6	NA	few	TRBJ1-1	TGTGCCAGCAGTTTACAGCAGAACACTGAAGCTTTCTTT	CASSLQQNTEAFF
TRBV2	NA	NA	TRBJ1-5	TGTGCCAGCAGTGAAGGACCCGACCAGGGTGTTGGGCAGCCCCAGCATTTT	CASSEGPDQGVGQPQHF
TRBV5-1	TRBD1	NA	TRBJ1-2	TGCGCCAGCAGCACAACAGGGGACGGCTACACCTTC	CASSTTGDGYTF
TRBV11-2	NA	NA	TRBJ2-2	TGTGCCAGCAGCTTCGGGACACGCTTAAACACCGGGGAGCTGTTTTTT	CASSFGTRLNTGELFF
TRBV7-9	NA	NA	TRBJ1-3	TGTGCCAGCAGCTTAGAGGGGCGTTATGGAAACACCATATATTTT	CASSLEGRYGNTIYF
TRBV6-5	TRBD2	NA	TRBJ2-7	TGTGCCAGCAGTCCCCCGCTAGCGGGAGTGAACGAGCAGTACTTC	CASSPPLAGVNEQYF
TRBV7-2	NA	NA	TRBJ1-2	TGTGCCAGCAGCCCTGGGAGGGCCATTAACTATGGCTACACCTTC	CASSPGRAINYGYTF
TRBV2	TRBD1	NA	TRBJ2-1	TGTGCCAGCAGAGACCGCCGACAGGGGTTTTACAATGAGCAGTTCTTC	CASRDRRQGFYNEQFF
TRBV27	NA	once	TRBJ2-3	TGTGCCAGCAGCTTGGAACCATGGCGGGAAAACACAGATACGCAGTATTTT	CASSLEPWRENTDTQYF
TRBV19	NA	NA	TRBJ2-1	TGTGCCAGTAGCCCAGGGGCGGTGGGTGAGCAGTTCTTC	CASSPGAVGEQFF
TRBV6-5	TRBD1	few	TRBJ1-6	TGTGCCAGCAGTGGAAACAGGGGTAGGAATTCACCCCTCCACTTT	CASSGNRGRNSPLHF
TRBV6-6	TRBD1	NA	TRBJ1-1	TGTGCCAGCAGTTTTCATCCAGGGGGTCGGAACACTGAAGCTTTCTTT	CASSFHPGGRNTEAFF